Shown below are 17 T cell receptor beta chains from a single sample sequenced in a study of cytomegalovirus exposure and HLA in healthy donors (dated by TCRdb to about 2017). The library was prepared using the immunoSEQ multiplex PCR assay. The multiplex PCR relied on a mix of 60 forward primers for TCR Vbeta segments and 13 reverse primers for TCR Jbeta segments. TCRdb mirrors the immuneACCESS table, restricted to in-frame sequences. Some clones are absent from its copies; in checked studies, under half trace to an unresolved V gene, and the reason for the others is unknown. This sample comprises fewer than 350,000 clones, about 90% of them detected only once. Clones ranked in the top ten supply roughly 2.3% of the sample. The specimen was PBMCs. Source of these receptors: a woman between 18 and 29 years old in good health and CMV-seronegative.

The chain combines TRBV7-2 with TRBJ2-7, with D possibly TRBD1 on 6 matching bases. In germline, CDR1 is SGHTA, CDR2 FQGNSA. The CDR3 length is 13 residues. V lost 4 bases and J 7 bases, leaving 14 bases between the germline ends. The CDR3, as DNA: TGTGCCAGCAGCTCCCAACAGGGTACGGAGCAGTACTTC. This encodes CASSSQQGTEQYF.

This rearrangement joins TRBV7-9 to TRBJ1-1; tentative D call: TRBD1 (6 bases). V was trimmed by 5 bases and J by 0 bases, leaving 16 bases between them. The CDR3 sequence is 16 residues long. Germline V CDR1 and CDR2: SEHNR, FQNEAQ (reference sequence). CDR3 in DNA: TGTGCCAGCAGCCCTACCAACGGACAGATGAACACTGAAGCTTTCTTT. The encoded protein is CASSPTNGQMNTEAFF. The variable domain in full, completed from reference TRBV7-9 and TRBJ1-1, reads DTGVSQNPRHKITKRGQNVTFRCDPISEHNRLYWYRQTLGQGPEFLTYFQNEAQLEKSRLLSDRFSAERPKGSFSTLEIQRTEQGDSAMYLCASSPTNGQMNTEAFFGQGTRLTVV.

The chain joins TRBV27 to TRBJ1-1; TRBD1 is a possible D gene (5 bases). The CDR3 is made up of 14 amino acids. V was pared by 7 bases and J by 0 bases, with 12 bases between. Germline values: CDR1 MNHEY, CDR2 SMNVEV (reference sequence). CDR3 residues: CASKPRVLNTEAFF. The CDR3 region has the DNA TGTGCCAGCAAACCCAGGGTATTGAACACTGAAGCTTTCTTT.

This clone was seen once. The chain couples TRBV7-8 to TRBJ1-5, with no clear D. Germline V gives CDR1 SGHVS, CDR2 FQNEAQ. The CDR3 totals 17 residues. Between the trimmed V and J ends, which lost 4 bases and 0 bases, there was a span of 16 bases. The CDR3 DNA sequence: TGTGCCAGCAGCTGGGCCCCCGGTGGCTTTAGCAATCAGCCCCAGCATTTT. Its translation is CASSWAPGGFSNQPQHF.

The chain combines TRBV5-1 with TRBJ2-1; the D is unclear. The ends were cut back, 4 bases at V and 5 bases at J, with 7 bases in the middle. This CDR3 is 12 amino acids long. CDR1 and CDR2 from the germline V gene are SGHRS and YFSETQ. The CDR3 is CASSLEDNEQFF. The DNA of the CDR3 is TGCGCCAGCAGCCTCGAGGACAATGAGCAGTTCTTC.

This clone was seen just once. J is TRBJ1-4 and V is TRBV15; possible D gene TRBD1, 5 bases. This CDR3 region has 15 residues. Trimming took off 0 bases at V and 6 bases at J, with 11 bases between the two ends. Germline CDR1 is LNHNV and CDR2 is YYDKDF (reference sequence). CDR3 coding DNA: TGTGCCACCAGCAGAGATACGACAGCAGATGAAAAACTGTTTTTT. Its protein is CATSRDTTADEKLFF. The whole variable domain, filled in from reference TRBV15 and TRBJ1-4, reads DAMVIQNPRYQVTQFGKPVTLSCSQTLNHNVMYWYQQKSSQAPKLLFHYYDKDFNNEADTPDNFQSRRPNTSFCFLDIRSPGLGDTAMYLCATSRDTTADEKLFFGSGTQLSVL.

V usage is TRBV9 and J usage is TRBJ2-1, with D perhaps TRBD1 (7 bases). Germline assignment: CDR1 SGDLS and CDR2 YYNGEE. V was trimmed by 5 bases and J by 5 bases, leaving 14 bases between them. There are 14 residues in the CDR3. In nucleotides, the CDR3 is TGTGCCAGCAGTCGGCAGGGGGGCGACAATGAGCAGTTCTTC. Encoded protein: CASSRQGGDNEQFF.

The V gene is TRBV6-1, the J gene TRBJ1-2; 7 bases agree with TRBD1. V lost 6 bases and J lost 3; bases outside the gene matches: 10. In germline, CDR1 is MNHNS, CDR2 SASEGT. CDR3 length: 15 residues. The CDR3 coding sequence is TGTGCCAGCAGGGGCACAGGGGCCGGGGACTATGGCTACACCTTC. Amino acids: CASRGTGAGDYGYTF.

Details on this clone: Other DNA variants within this sample encode the same CDR3. J is TRBJ1-2 and V is TRBV19, with TRBD1 as a possible D gene (6 bases). Trimming stripped 6 bases from V and 4 bases from J, with 15 bases between. The V gene's germline CDR1 is LNHDA and CDR2 SQIVND (reference sequence). The CDR3 extends over 14 amino acids. CDR3 DNA: TGTGCCAGTAGCATACAGGGTATTGGCTATGGCTACACCTTC. Its protein is CASSIQGIGYGYTF. The whole variable domain, filled in from reference TRBV19 and TRBJ1-2, reads DGGITQSPKYLFRKEGQNVTLSCEQNLNHDAMYWYRQDPGQGLRLIYYSQIVNDFQKGDIAEGYSVSREKKESFPLTVTSAQKNPTAFYLCASSIQGIGYGYTFGSGTRLTVV.

The rearrangement joins TRBV27 to TRBJ2-5; TRBD2 aligns across 10 bases. The better agreement between TRBJ2-7 and the DNA end casts doubt on the J call. This CDR3 spans 17 amino acids. CDR1 is MNHEY, CDR2 SMNVEV, per germline (reference sequence). The CDR3 sequence: CASRGLADPRQSYEQYF. The CDR3 DNA reads as TGTGCCAGCCGCGGACTAGCGGACCCGCGACAAAGCTACGAGCAGTACTTC.

The chain combines TRBV30 with TRBJ1-2; D not certain. Germline-derived CDR1 and CDR2 are GTSNPN and SVGIG (reference sequence). The V end was cut by 0 bases, the J end by 5 bases, with 13 bases between. The CDR3 is made up of 14 amino acids. CDR3 residues: CAWSVHTVGYGYTF. CDR3 coding DNA: TGTGCCTGGAGTGTACATACAGTCGGTTATGGCTACACCTTC.

This clone showed up just a few times. The J gene is TRBJ2-7, the V gene TRBV14, with TRBD1 matching over 9 bases. This CDR3 has 15 residues. Per the germline V gene, CDR1 is SGHDN and CDR2 is FVKESK. Germline trimming cut 2 bases from V and 2 bases from J; bases unmatched to any gene: 4. This CDR3 is CASSQFWDRAYEQYF. Here the CDR3 DNA reads TGTGCCAGCAGCCAATTCTGGGACAGGGCCTACGAGCAGTACTTC.

The gene calls are TRBV13 and TRBJ2-7, with D possibly being TRBD2 (7 bases). Trimming removed 7 bases at V and 3 bases at J, with 16 bases between. The CDR3 is 14 residues long. Germline V gene sequence: CDR1 PRHDT, CDR2 FYEKMQ (reference sequence). The CDR3: CASTLGGLLYEQYF. In nucleotides, the CDR3 is TGTGCCAGCACCCTCGGGGGGCTCCTCTACGAGCAGTACTTC.

The chain links TRBV4-1 to TRBJ2-7, with D uncertain. The germline V gene has CDR1 MGHRA and CDR2 YSYEKL. This CDR3 is built from 15 residues. With 6 bases removed from V and 2 bases from J, the gap between germline ends came to 17 bases. CDR3 sequence (DNA): TGCGCCAGCAGGCAAACAGCTTATGGGCCCTACGAGCAGTACTTC. The encoded protein is CASRQTAYGPYEQYF.

The rearrangement uses TRBV5-1 and TRBJ2-1; D is ambiguous. V lost 4 bases and J 4 bases, leaving 6 bases between the germline ends. Germline assignment: CDR1 SGHRS and CDR2 YFSETQ. The CDR3 consists of 12 residues. The DNA of the CDR3 is TGCGCCAGCAGCCTCCTATACAATGAGCAGTTCTTC. As protein: CASSLLYNEQFF.

In its sample, this clone was seen once. V and J are TRBV7-9 and TRBJ1-1; 8 bases fit TRBD1. The V segment lost 11 bases and the J segment 3 bases; nucleotides outside the gene matches: 8. The CDR3 has 13 amino acids. Germline values: CDR1 SEHNR, CDR2 FQNEAQ (reference sequence). The CDR3 sequence: CAQGDRKHTEAFF. The CDR3 DNA follows: TGTGCCCAAGGGGACAGGAAACACACTGAAGCTTTCTTT.

In its sample, this clone was seen once. The rearrangement uses TRBV4-1 and TRBJ2-7; TRBD1 is a possible D gene (6 bases). With 4 bases removed from V and 0 bases from J, the gap between germline ends came to 16 bases. This CDR3 has 16 residues. The germline CDR1 and CDR2 sequences are MGHRA and YSYEKL. CDR3 coding DNA: TGCGCCAGCAGCCTGGAAACAGGGCGGTACTCCTACGAGCAGTACTTC. Translation: CASSLETGRYSYEQYF.